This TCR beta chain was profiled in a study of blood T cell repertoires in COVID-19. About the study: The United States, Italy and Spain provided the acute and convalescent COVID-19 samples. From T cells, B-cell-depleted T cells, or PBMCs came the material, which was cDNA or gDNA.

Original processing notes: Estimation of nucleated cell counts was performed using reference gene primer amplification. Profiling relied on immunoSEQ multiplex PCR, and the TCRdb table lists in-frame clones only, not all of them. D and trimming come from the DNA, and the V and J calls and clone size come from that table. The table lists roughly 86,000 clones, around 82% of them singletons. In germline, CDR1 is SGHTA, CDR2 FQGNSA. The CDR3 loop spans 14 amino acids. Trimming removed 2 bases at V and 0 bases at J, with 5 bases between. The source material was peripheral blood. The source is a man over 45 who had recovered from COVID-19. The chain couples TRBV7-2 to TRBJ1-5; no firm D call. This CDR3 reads CASSLTLSNQPQHF. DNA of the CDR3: TGTGCCAGCAGCTTAACTCTTAGCAATCAGCCCCAGCATTTT.